This T cell receptor (beta chain) was observed in a study of T cell responses to AZD1222 COVID-19 vaccine. Regarding the study as a whole: Every sample of the repertoires postdated the peak T cell response.

Notes on this clone: Its target is unknown.

Germline values: CDR1 MDHEN, CDR2 SYDVKM. Trimming removed 8 bases from V and 3 bases from J; junction bases left unmatched: 4. CDR3 length equals 13 residues. Profiling relied on immunoSEQ multiplex PCR, and the TCRdb table lists in-frame clones only, not all of them. Of approximately 100,000 clones in the sample, about 91% are singletons; the top ten hold more than 6.5%. The rearrangement uses TRBV28 and TRBJ2-1; the match to TRBD2 covers 7 bases. The sample was peripheral blood, taken on day 0 of AZD1222 vaccination. This receptor was taken from an adult in good health. The CDR3 loop reads CASQKRDYNEQFF. CDR3 bases: TGTGCCAGCCAGAAGCGGGACTACAATGAGCAGTTCTTC.